Listed below are T cell receptor beta chains from one sample, sequenced in a study of shared clonotypes between healthy human individuals. Produced via immunoSEQ multiplex PCR; TCRdb's table is partial and in-frame only. The sample carries fewer than 600,000 clones, roughly four fifths recorded once. What was sequenced was PBMCs. These receptors were collected from a woman aged 40 to 50 in good health. Some clones in this sample may be carry-over from other donors' samples. The CDR3 runs from the conserved cysteine through the conserved F or W. The D gene is left open where the match is weak. Some rows mark clone size as missing; the rest say once, few, many or name a class of expanded clone.

>TRBV30|NA|TRBD2|TRBJ2-5
CAWRGLEETQYF
TGTGCCTGGAGGGGACTAGAAGAGACCCAGTACTTC
>TRBV11-2|NA|NA|TRBJ2-1
CASSLQPGEQFF
TGTGCCAGCAGCTTACAGCCGGGGGAGCAGTTCTTC
>TRBV6-5|NA|TRBD2|TRBJ2-3
CASSYSLAGGRDTQYF
TGTGCCAGCAGTTACTCGCTAGCGGGAGGGAGAGATACGCAGTATTTT
>TRBV7-8|NA|NA|TRBJ2-5
CASSLALGRQETQYF
TGTGCCAGCAGCTTAGCTCTGGGCAGACAAGAGACCCAGTACTTC
>TRBV5-6|NA|TRBD1|TRBJ1-1
CASSPGQGEAFF
TGTGCCAGCAGCCCAGGACAGGGTGAAGCTTTCTTT
>TRBV11-3|once|NA|TRBJ2-5
CASSRHRQETQYF
TGTGCCAGCAGCCGACACCGCCAAGAGACCCAGTACTTC
>TRBV15|NA|NA|TRBJ1-2
CATSRDSTGRGYTF
TGTGCCACCAGCAGAGATTCGACAGGTCGTGGCTACACCTTC
>TRBV5-4|NA|TRBD2|TRBJ2-2
CASSLASGSGELFF
TGTGCCAGCAGCTTGGCTAGCGGGAGTGGGGAGCTGTTTTTT
>TRBV7-2|NA|NA|TRBJ1-4
CASSPTNNEKLFF
TGTGCCAGCAGCCCGACAAATAATGAAAAACTGTTTTTT
>TRBV7-9|few|TRBD1|TRBJ1-2
CASTLTTGGYGYTF
TGTGCCAGCACCCTCACAACAGGGGGCTATGGCTACACCTTC
>TRBV7-2|NA|TRBD2|TRBJ2-1
CASSLGLAGVDEQFF
TGTGCCAGCAGCTTGGGACTAGCGGGAGTGGATGAGCAGTTCTTC
>TRBV10-1|NA|TRBD1|TRBJ2-7
CASGGGQGSDEQYF
TGCGCCAGCGGAGGAGGACAGGGGTCGGACGAGCAGTACTTC
>TRBV27|NA|NA|TRBJ2-1
CASSNRGPNEQFF
TGTGCCAGCAGTAACCGCGGCCCCAATGAGCAGTTCTTC
>TRBV5-8|NA|NA|TRBJ2-7
CASSLGGRSYEQYF
TGTGCCAGCAGCTTGGGGGGGAGGTCCTACGAGCAGTACTTC
>TRBV7-9|NA|NA|TRBJ2-3
CASSLGRALTVDTQYF
TGTGCCAGCAGCTTAGGCCGAGCGTTGACAGTAGATACGCAGTATTTT
>TRBV12-5|NA|TRBD2|TRBJ2-1
CASGFYTSGTSYNEQFF
TGTGCTAGTGGTTTCTACACTAGCGGGACCTCCTACAATGAGCAGTTCTTC
>TRBV6-4|many|NA|TRBJ2-3
CASSPGDSDTQYF
TGTGCCAGCAGTCCCGGGGATAGTGATACGCAGTATTTT
>TRBV28|NA|TRBD1|TRBJ1-5
CASSLQTGPQPQHF
TGTGCCAGCAGTCTTCAGACAGGGCCGCAGCCCCAGCATTTT
>TRBV21-1|NA|NA|TRBJ2-7
CASIKMEEVYYEQYF
TGTGCCAGCATCAAAATGGAAGAGGTATACTACGAGCAGTACTTC
>TRBV4-2|NA|TRBD2|TRBJ2-2
CASSQDPGGDTGELFF
TGTGCCAGCAGCCAAGATCCTGGGGGGGACACCGGGGAGCTGTTTTTT